This entry lists 2 T cell receptor beta chains sequenced from one sample in a study of blood T cells in healthy people across ages (dated by TCRdb to between 2015 and 2017). The method behind the library was 5' RACE. This sample was sequenced with an Illumina HiSeq 2500. A second roughly 7 to 12 cycle PCR used a sample-barcoded 5' primer and a J-beta primer mix. TCRdb applied fastp at Q25 and MiXCR to the public reads, then kept only in-frame beta chains. Merged by CDR3 protein, the rows form single entries marked with the most common genes and DNA. The sample yields around 1.5 million distinct CDR3 sequences; 30% to 40% were counted once. 11% of the sample comes from the top ten. The sequencing input was blood. The source of these receptors is a woman aged 25-40 years in good health.

The V call is TRBV11-3, the J call TRBJ1-1; tentatively, D is TRBD1 (6 bases). This CDR3 is 17 amino acids long. The germline gives CDR1 SGHNT, CDR2 YENEEA. Between the trimmed V and J ends, which lost 5 bases and 1 base, there was a span of 20 bases. Written as DNA, the CDR3 is TGTGCCAGCAGCCTTGATACGGGGGCCCGAGAGAACACTGAAGCTTTCTTT. This translates into CASSLDTGARENTEAFF.

The genes are TRBV20-1 and TRBJ2-5, with 7 nucleotides matching TRBD2. Losses at the gene ends were 1 base for V and 0 bases for J; bases not matched to a gene: 8. Germline V gene data show CDR1 as DFQATT and CDR2 as SNEGSKA (reference sequence). There are 16 residues in the CDR3. In DNA, the CDR3 is TGCAGTGCTAGAGTCTATGGGCGGGAGTACCAAGAGACCCAGTACTTC. This codes for CSARVYGREYQETQYF.